This T cell receptor beta chain was sequenced for a study of response to subunit inactivated influenza vaccine. TCRdb called the RT-PCR reads again in MiXCR, with one record for every CDR3 protein. The data contain 650,000 to 800,000 distinct CDR3 sequences, more than 11% of them seen just once; the ten biggest clones take up 5.5% to 8%. The CDR3 is made up of 18 amino acids. CDR1 and CDR2 (germline): LGHNA, YSLEER. V trimming: 0 bases; J trimming: 2 bases; junction bases outside the gene matches: 13. The V and J genes are TRBV4-3 and TRBJ2-7; 7 bases match TRBD1. The source of this sequence is a man in his fifties who received an inactivated influenza vaccine. The sample was PBMCs from blood, taken around 15 days before vaccination. This CDR3 reads CASSQERGPDRPPYEQYF. CDR3 DNA: TGCGCCAGCAGCCAAGAACGAGGCCCGGACAGGCCGCCCTACGAGCAGTACTTC.